Listed below are T cell receptor beta chains from one sample, sequenced in a study of T cells in Graves' hyperthyroidism and ophthalmopathy. From the multiplex PCR reads, TCRdb called clonotypes with MiXCR, one entry per CDR3 protein. In the table there are hundreds of thousands of distinct CDR3 sequences, about 14% of which are singletons. The sequenced sample consisted of blood. The receptors shown here come from a woman aged 50 to 60 with Graves' ophthalmopathy. The CDR3 runs from the conserved cysteine through the conserved F or W. Fields, in order: V gene, clone size, J gene, D gene, CDR3 protein, CDR3 DNA. D genes are given only for firm matches. For some rows the clone size is stated as once, few or many, or as a class when expanded; others skip it.

V gene: TRBV7-9
clone size: many
J gene: TRBJ2-3
D gene: TRBD2
CDR3 protein: CASSLVPLAENTDTQYF
CDR3 DNA: TGTGCCAGCAGCTTAGTGCCACTAGCGGAGAACACAGATACGCAGTATTTT

V gene: TRBV27
clone size: many
J gene: TRBJ2-7
D gene: TRBD1
CDR3 protein: CASSSPGTGRDEQYF
CDR3 DNA: TGTGCCAGCAGTTCACCCGGGACAGGTCGAGACGAGCAGTACTTC

V gene: TRBV18
clone size: -
J gene: TRBJ2-1
D gene: TRBD2
CDR3 protein: CASSRDLGLAEYNEQFF
CDR3 DNA: TGTGCCAGCTCACGAGACCTTGGACTAGCAGAATACAATGAGCAGTTCTTC

V gene: TRBV20-1
clone size: -
J gene: TRBJ2-3
D gene: -
CDR3 protein: CSAKDLLAGDTQYF
CDR3 DNA: TGCAGTGCTAAAGATCTGCTAGCAGGAGATACGCAGTATTTT

V gene: TRBV2
clone size: many
J gene: TRBJ2-5
D gene: TRBD2
CDR3 protein: CATQREGSETQYF
CDR3 DNA: TGTGCCACCCAGCGGGAGGGAAGTGAGACCCAGTACTTC

V gene: TRBV7-8
clone size: many
J gene: TRBJ2-3
D gene: -
CDR3 protein: CASSLRSNTDTQYF
CDR3 DNA: TGTGCCAGCAGCTTAAGGTCTAACACAGATACGCAGTATTTT

V gene: TRBV18
clone size: few
J gene: TRBJ2-1
D gene: TRBD2
CDR3 protein: CASSPNSGRLGNEQFF
CDR3 DNA: TGTGCCAGCTCACCAAATAGCGGGAGACTAGGCAATGAGCAGTTCTTC

V gene: TRBV27
clone size: many
J gene: TRBJ2-7
D gene: TRBD2
CDR3 protein: CASSRGGTSNYEQYF
CDR3 DNA: TGTGCCAGCAGTAGGGGCGGGACTAGTAATTACGAGCAGTACTTC

V gene: TRBV12-3/TRBV12-4
clone size: -
J gene: TRBJ2-3
D gene: -
CDR3 protein: CASSFFLPTSTDTQYF
CDR3 DNA: TGTGCCAGCAGTTTCTTCTTACCGACTAGCACAGATACGCAGTATTTT

V gene: TRBV13
clone size: few
J gene: TRBJ2-1
D gene: -
CDR3 protein: CASRAADRGNEQFF
CDR3 DNA: TGTGCCAGCAGGGCAGCAGACAGAGGCAATGAGCAGTTCTTC

V gene: TRBV7-9
clone size: few
J gene: TRBJ2-1
D gene: TRBD2
CDR3 protein: CASSLVLLAGVDEQFF
CDR3 DNA: TGTGCCAGCAGCTTAGTTCTACTAGCGGGAGTTGATGAGCAGTTCTTC

V gene: TRBV5-1
clone size: many
J gene: TRBJ2-1
D gene: -
CDR3 protein: CASTRALEQFF
CDR3 DNA: TGCGCCAGCACCCGGGCCCTTGAGCAGTTCTTC

V gene: TRBV5-5
clone size: -
J gene: TRBJ2-3
D gene: -
CDR3 protein: CASSKGRTDTQYF
CDR3 DNA: TGTGCCAGCAGCAAAGGGCGCACAGATACGCAGTATTTT

V gene: TRBV27
clone size: many
J gene: TRBJ1-5
D gene: -
CDR3 protein: CASSFDGSNQPQHF
CDR3 DNA: TGTGCCAGCAGTTTCGACGGTAGCAATCAGCCCCAGCATTTT

V gene: TRBV19
clone size: -
J gene: TRBJ1-1
D gene: TRBD1
CDR3 protein: CASSTRTGTRNTEAFF
CDR3 DNA: TGTGCCAGTAGTACCCGGACAGGGACGAGGAACACTGAAGCTTTCTTT

V gene: TRBV28
clone size: many
J gene: TRBJ2-6
D gene: TRBD1
CDR3 protein: CASSGQGTPGANVLTF
CDR3 DNA: TGTGCCAGCAGTGGACAGGGGACGCCTGGGGCCAACGTCCTGACTTTC

V gene: TRBV4-3
clone size: -
J gene: TRBJ1-2
D gene: -
CDR3 protein: CASSQMGVNYGYTF
CDR3 DNA: TGCGCCAGCAGCCAAATGGGGGTTAACTATGGCTACACCTTC

V gene: TRBV3-1
clone size: few
J gene: TRBJ2-7
D gene: TRBD1
CDR3 protein: CASSERTGPYEQYF
CDR3 DNA: TGTGCCAGCAGCGAACGGACAGGCCCCTACGAGCAGTACTTC

V gene: TRBV5-1
clone size: many
J gene: TRBJ2-1
D gene: TRBD2
CDR3 protein: CASSRQRDDNEQFF
CDR3 DNA: TGCGCCAGCAGCCGGCAGCGGGACGACAATGAGCAGTTCTTC

V gene: TRBV6-2/TRBV6-3
clone size: few
J gene: TRBJ2-3
D gene: TRBD2
CDR3 protein: CASSYSIGLAGVDTQYF
CDR3 DNA: TGTGCCAGCAGTTACTCGATTGGCCTAGCGGGAGTAGATACGCAGTATTTT

V gene: TRBV30
clone size: few
J gene: TRBJ2-5
D gene: TRBD2
CDR3 protein: CAWSVGSGSAETQYF
CDR3 DNA: TGTGCCTGGAGTGTTGGCAGCGGGAGCGCTGAGACCCAGTACTTC